This T cell receptor beta chain stems from a study of blood T cells in healthy people across ages (dated by TCRdb to 2015 to 2017). The study in broad terms: In model experiments, template switching captured roughly one uniquely barcoded TCR beta cDNA molecule for every two T cells. To track age-related changes in TCR beta repertoire diversity, the study relied on deep sequencing normalized with unique cDNA molecular identifiers. The donors were split into four age groups: young (average around 15 years), middle-aged (more than 35), aged (over 55) and long-lived (about 82). Donors of different ages were randomly distributed across sequencing lanes to avoid experimental bias. The study analyzed two additional independent replicas of 1 million unique cDNA reads from the same blood draw for two donors, one aged 18 to 30 and one aged 80 or older.

A remark on this clonotype: Its recognized antigen is unknown. No much larger clone is present one base from it, and per-base qualities are unavailable.

The donors were roughly 38 Caucasian individuals from Russia, aged roughly 6 to 100 years, who were systemically healthy. Approximately 9.7 milliliters of peripheral blood were drawn from each donor into EDTA-treated Vacutainer tubes. PBMCs were isolated by Ficoll-Paque density-gradient centrifugation, with at least 6 million obtained per sample. Total RNA was extracted from PBMCs with Trizol reagent, with at least 6 micrograms obtained per sample. For every donor, an aliquot of PBMCs went through flow cytometry to measure the percentages of naive CD45RAhigh/CD27high T cells. Including cysteine and phenylalanine, the CDR3 has 13 amino acids. Of the read, only the CDR3 DNA is kept; its 39 bases are in frame from base 1. The germline V gene (reference sequence) specifies LNHNV as CDR1 and YYDKDF as CDR2. What the work shows at the level of the full study, not this receptor alone: Conclusive comparison of naive and antigen-experienced compartments was prevented by the profiling of bulk unsorted PBMCs. Estimates of total diversity from one million sequenced T cells were regarded as lower bounds and underestimates. The CMV infection status of donors was not known, potentially confounding age-related changes in expanded clonotypes. Observed TCR beta diversity per million T cells fell roughly linearly with age, and a significant reduction was already apparent by age about 36. A strong correlation was found between observed TCR beta diversity and the percentage of naive T cells measured by flow cytometry. The long-lived group showed more naive CD4+ T cells, fewer expanded clones and increased TCR diversity than the aged group, suggesting age selection.

Library preparation employed 5' RACE. The sequencer was an Illumina HiSeq 2500. The second PCR ran for roughly 6 to 11 cycles and used a J-beta primer mix along with a sample-barcoded 5' primer. A unique molecular identifier was introduced onto each TCR beta cDNA molecule by a template-switch 5' adaptor carrying 12 random nucleotides. Each sample yielded at least 2.5 million CDR3-containing paired-end reads. First-strand cDNA was synthesized from all RNA with the Mint cDNA synthesis kit, primed by a TRBC-specific oligonucleotide. All cDNA was treated with uracil-DNA glycosylase and then went through a first 18-cycle PCR with the universal primers M1SS and BC2_uni_R. The study's processing was this. Normalization of each sample was performed by random selection of 1 million high-quality reads, each carrying a distinct molecular identifier. Instead of being binned into consensus sequences, reads that shared molecular identifiers were thrown out. MiTCR, with a Q25 quality threshold and the strictest error-elimination algorithm, was used for CDR3 identification, clonotype clustering and error correction. A nonparametric unseen species model using Euler transformation provided a lower-bound estimate of total TCR beta diversity. Using fastp trimming at Q25 and MiXCR clonotype assembly, TCRdb reanalyzed the public sequencing data and kept in-frame beta chains. Every entry covers one CDR3 protein and lists the most common genes and DNA from its rows. The V and J calls here are based on TCRdb, not the publication. This sample comprises nearly 1 million distinct CDR3 sequences, roughly 51% of them detected only once. 20% to 25% of the sample comes from the top ten.

Specimen: blood. The chain was built from TRBV15 and TRBJ2-5; the D segment is perhaps TRBD1 or TRBD2, each sharing 6 matched bases. The J call may be mistaken, given a closer DNA end match to TRBJ2-7. The clonotype comes from a woman in her sixties in good health. The DNA sequence is as follows: TGTGCCACCAGCAGGGGGGCGGGATACGAGCAGTACTTC. The translation is CATSRGAGYEQYF.